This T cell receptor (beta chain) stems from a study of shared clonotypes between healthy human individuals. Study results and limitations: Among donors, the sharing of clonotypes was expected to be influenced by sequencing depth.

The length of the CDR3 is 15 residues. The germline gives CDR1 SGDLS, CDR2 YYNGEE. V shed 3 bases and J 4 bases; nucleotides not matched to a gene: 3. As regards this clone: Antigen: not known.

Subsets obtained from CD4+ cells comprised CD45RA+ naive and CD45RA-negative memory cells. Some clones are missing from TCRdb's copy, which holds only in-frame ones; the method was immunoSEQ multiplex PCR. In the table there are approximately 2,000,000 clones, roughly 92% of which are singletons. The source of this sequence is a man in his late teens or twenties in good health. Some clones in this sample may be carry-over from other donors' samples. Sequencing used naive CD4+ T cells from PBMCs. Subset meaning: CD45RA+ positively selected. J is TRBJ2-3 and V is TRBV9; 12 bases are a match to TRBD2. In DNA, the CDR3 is TGTGCCAGCAGCGGGTCTAGCGGGAGGGCAGATACGCAGTATTTT. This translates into CASSGSSGRADTQYF.